This T cell receptor beta chain was sequenced for a study of a mutant IDH1 vaccine in newly diagnosed glioma. Broader study findings: Around 93% of patients showed vaccine-induced immune responses across multiple MHC alleles.

V shed 2 bases and J shed 1 base, with 9 bases lying between them. CDR1 GTSNPN and CDR2 SVGIG come from the germline V gene (reference sequence). The CDR3 extends over 13 amino acids. On this clone: Its target is not known.

Time point indicated: baseline, week 1 (first vaccination visit). The treatment is: pre-vaccination baseline after standard-of-care therapy. Diagnosis in the donors showed new WHO grade 3 or 4 astrocytomas that were IDH1-mutant and ATRX-lost. TCRdb keeps only in-frame clones here, not all; method: immunoSEQ multiplex PCR. The table includes roughly 86,000 clones, around three quarters detected once. The material was PBMCs, obtained from a glioma patient treated with radiotherapy, temozolomide or both. The receptor comes from a man in his forties with glioma. The V and J genes are TRBV30 and TRBJ2-7; the D is unclear. The CDR3 DNA reads TGTGCCTGGAGTAAAGTGTCTTCCTACGAGCAGTACTTC. Translated, it gives CAWSKVSSYEQYF.